Here is one T cell receptor (beta chain) with its context. This sample was taken from a study of blood T cell repertoires in COVID-19. Study-wide context: Samples came from the United States, Italy and Spain, spanning acute and convalescent COVID-19. In each case, the material was cDNA or gDNA derived from T cells, B-cell-depleted T cells, or PBMCs.

Original handling: Cell counts per sample came from amplifying reference gene primers. TCRdb's table, derived via immunoSEQ multiplex PCR, lists solely in-frame clones and lacks some. V and J calls and clone size are as listed in that table; D and trimming were resolved from the DNA. Among about 250,000 clones listed, approximately 82% were seen once. Sequencing input: peripheral blood. The clonotype was recovered from a man between 40 and 49 years old with active or convalescent COVID-19.

For the CDR3, the DNA is TGTGCCAGCAGCCAGACAGGGGTCTATGGCTACACCTTC. Protein: CASSQTGVYGYTF. V is TRBV9 and J is TRBJ1-2; 8 bases are a match to TRBD1. This CDR3 spans 13 amino acids. Germline CDR1 is SGDLS and CDR2 is YYNGEE. Trimming removed 4 bases from V and 4 bases from J; junction bases left unmatched: 3. Combining the CDR3 with reference TRBV9 and TRBJ1-2 gives the whole variable domain DSGVTQTPKHLITATGQRVTLRCSPRSGDLSVYWYQQSLDQGLQFLIQYYNGEERAKGNILERFSAQQFPDLHSELNLSSLELGDSALYFCASSQTGVYGYTFGSGTRLTVV.